These T cell receptor beta chains were read from a single sample in a study of blood T cells in healthy people across ages. From the 5' RACE reads, TCRdb called clonotypes with MiXCR, one entry per CDR3 protein. The data contain 1.5 million or so distinct CDR3 sequences, approximately 38% of them singletons. Sequenced: blood. The source is a woman younger than 35 in good health. Both conserved end residues are part of each CDR3. Each record gives: CDR3 length, D gene, J gene, clone size, V gene, CDR3 protein, CDR3 DNA. D genes are given only for firm matches. Clone size, where shown, is once, few, many, or a class for clones that have expanded.

len: 13; d_gene: .; j_gene: TRBJ2-5; abundance: .; v_gene: TRBV28; CDR3aa: CASSPPPKSKQYF; CDR3nt: TGTGCCAGCAGTCCCCCCCCGAAAAGCAAGCAGTACTTC
len: 13; d_gene: .; j_gene: TRBJ2-1; abundance: .; v_gene: TRBV29-1; CDR3aa: CSVDTIRYNEQFF; CDR3nt: TGCAGCGTTGACACCATCCGGTACAATGAGCAGTTCTTC
len: 17; d_gene: TRBD2; j_gene: TRBJ2-7; abundance: .; v_gene: TRBV6-1; CDR3aa: CASSRLAGGPSSYEQYF; CDR3nt: TGTGCCAGCAGCCGACTAGCGGGAGGGCCGAGCTCCTACGAGCAGTACTTC
len: 14; d_gene: TRBD1; j_gene: TRBJ1-1; abundance: .; v_gene: TRBV5-1; CDR3aa: CASSSRTGETEAFF; CDR3nt: TGCGCCAGCAGCTCTAGGACAGGGGAAACTGAAGCTTTCTTT
len: 16; d_gene: .; j_gene: TRBJ1-6; abundance: .; v_gene: TRBV4-1; CDR3aa: CASSQGGGTMNSPLHF; CDR3nt: TGCGCCAGCAGCCAGGGGGGAGGGACGATGAATTCACCCCTCCACTTT
len: 19; d_gene: TRBD2; j_gene: TRBJ2-4; abundance: few; v_gene: TRBV4-2; CDR3aa: CASSQGLAGEKLAKNIQYF; CDR3nt: TGTGCCAGCAGCCAGGGACTAGCGGGAGAGAAGCTAGCCAAAAACATTCAGTACTTC
len: 13; d_gene: .; j_gene: TRBJ2-3; abundance: .; v_gene: TRBV9; CDR3aa: CTSSVVTGDTQYF; CDR3nt: TGTACCAGCAGCGTAGTAACCGGGGATACGCAGTATTTT
len: 14; d_gene: .; j_gene: TRBJ2-7; abundance: few; v_gene: TRBV5-1; CDR3aa: CASSLTAKHNEQYF; CDR3nt: TGCGCCAGCAGCTTGACAGCAAAACACAATGAGCAGTACTTC
len: 16; d_gene: .; j_gene: TRBJ2-5; abundance: .; v_gene: TRBV7-2; CDR3aa: CASSPETRWGQETQYF; CDR3nt: TGTGCCAGCAGTCCGGAGACTAGGTGGGGCCAAGAGACCCAGTACTTC
len: 16; d_gene: .; j_gene: TRBJ1-5; abundance: .; v_gene: TRBV4-1; CDR3aa: CASSQPGQPGAQPQHF; CDR3nt: TGCGCCAGCAGCCAACCCGGACAGCCCGGGGCTCAGCCCCAGCATTTT
len: 15; d_gene: .; j_gene: TRBJ2-3; abundance: once; v_gene: TRBV9; CDR3aa: CASSVFRGGTDTQYF; CDR3nt: TGTGCCAGCAGCGTATTCCGGGGAGGCACAGATACGCAGTATTTT
len: 14; d_gene: .; j_gene: TRBJ1-3; abundance: .; v_gene: TRBV28; CDR3aa: CASSIMSSGNTIYF; CDR3nt: TGTGCCAGCAGTATCATGAGCTCTGGAAACACCATATATTTT
len: 12; d_gene: TRBD1; j_gene: TRBJ2-3; abundance: .; v_gene: TRBV28; CDR3aa: CASSLQGYAQYF; CDR3nt: TGTGCCAGCAGTCTACAGGGGTATGCGCAGTATTTT
len: 14; d_gene: TRBD1; j_gene: TRBJ2-7; abundance: .; v_gene: TRBV20-1; CDR3aa: CSASSGTGGYEQYF; CDR3nt: TGCAGTGCTAGTTCCGGGACAGGGGGCTACGAGCAGTACTTC
len: 15; d_gene: TRBD1; j_gene: TRBJ2-7; abundance: .; v_gene: TRBV5-1; CDR3aa: CASSLEGQDYNEQYF; CDR3nt: TGCGCCAGCAGCTTGGAGGGACAGGATTACAATGAGCAGTACTTC
len: 11; d_gene: .; j_gene: TRBJ2-1; abundance: .; v_gene: TRBV20-1; CDR3aa: CSARGLNEQFF; CDR3nt: TGCAGTGCGAGGGGACTTAATGAGCAGTTCTTC
len: 17; d_gene: TRBD1; j_gene: TRBJ1-5; abundance: .; v_gene: TRBV28; CDR3aa: CASRRPQGKWHSQPQHF; CDR3nt: TGTGCCAGCAGGCGGCCACAGGGGAAATGGCATAGTCAGCCCCAGCATTTT
len: 13; d_gene: .; j_gene: TRBJ1-2; abundance: .; v_gene: TRBV29-1; CDR3aa: CSVEFSPARGYTF; CDR3nt: TGCAGCGTTGAGTTTAGTCCTGCTAGGGGCTACACCTTC
len: 15; d_gene: TRBD1; j_gene: TRBJ1-1; abundance: few; v_gene: TRBV7-9; CDR3aa: CASSFPPTGGTEAFF; CDR3nt: TGTGCCAGCAGCTTCCCCCCGACAGGGGGCACTGAAGCTTTCTTT
len: 16; d_gene: TRBD2; j_gene: TRBJ2-7; abundance: .; v_gene: TRBV7-2; CDR3aa: CASSLGRGRAGYEQYF; CDR3nt: TGTGCCAGCAGCTTAGGACGGGGGAGGGCCGGGTACGAGCAGTACTTC
len: 11; d_gene: .; j_gene: TRBJ2-1; abundance: few; v_gene: TRBV10-3; CDR3aa: CAIALADEQFF; CDR3nt: TGTGCCATCGCTTTAGCGGATGAGCAGTTCTTC
len: 15; d_gene: TRBD1; j_gene: TRBJ1-4; abundance: .; v_gene: TRBV10-3; CDR3aa: CAISTTGAPNEKLFF; CDR3nt: TGTGCCATCAGTACAACAGGGGCCCCTAATGAAAAACTGTTTTTT
len: 14; d_gene: .; j_gene: TRBJ1-2; abundance: .; v_gene: TRBV20-1; CDR3aa: CSASRNSGRYGYTF; CDR3nt: TGCAGTGCTAGTCGGAACTCCGGGCGTTATGGCTACACCTTC
len: 15; d_gene: .; j_gene: TRBJ2-3; abundance: .; v_gene: TRBV24-1; CDR3aa: CATSDFSSSTDMQYF; CDR3nt: TGTGCCACCAGTGATTTTAGTTCTAGCACAGATATGCAGTATTTT
len: 14; d_gene: .; j_gene: TRBJ2-7; abundance: .; v_gene: TRBV28; CDR3aa: CASRTRDYPVEQYF; CDR3nt: TGTGCCAGCAGGACACGGGATTATCCAGTAGAGCAGTACTTC
len: 14; d_gene: .; j_gene: TRBJ1-5; abundance: .; v_gene: TRBV20-1; CDR3aa: CSANIVNSNQPQHF; CDR3nt: TGCAGTGCTAACATAGTTAATAGCAATCAGCCCCAGCATTTT
len: 13; d_gene: .; j_gene: TRBJ1-1; abundance: .; v_gene: TRBV24-1; CDR3aa: CATSDPLRGRAFF; CDR3nt: TGTGCCACCAGTGACCCGCTCCGGGGTAGAGCTTTCTTT
len: 14; d_gene: .; j_gene: TRBJ2-1; abundance: .; v_gene: TRBV5-6; CDR3aa: CASSLPLSGVTQFF; CDR3nt: TGTGCCAGCAGCTTGCCCCTTTCGGGGGTGACGCAGTTCTTC
len: 14; d_gene: .; j_gene: TRBJ1-5; abundance: few; v_gene: TRBV11-2; CDR3aa: CASSLARYNQPQHF; CDR3nt: TGTGCCAGCAGCTTAGCGCGGTACAATCAGCCCCAGCATTTT
len: 13; d_gene: .; j_gene: TRBJ2-7; abundance: few; v_gene: TRBV14; CDR3aa: CASSPTFPYEQYF; CDR3nt: TGTGCCAGCAGCCCCACTTTCCCCTACGAGCAGTACTTC
len: 13; d_gene: TRBD2; j_gene: TRBJ2-1; abundance: few; v_gene: TRBV12-3/TRBV12-4; CDR3aa: CASSTGGFNEQFF; CDR3nt: TGTGCCAGCAGTACCGGGGGGTTCAATGAGCAGTTCTTC
len: 14; d_gene: .; j_gene: TRBJ1-1; abundance: .; v_gene: TRBV7-8; CDR3aa: CASSLEGPSAEAFF; CDR3nt: TGTGCCAGCAGCTTAGAAGGCCCCTCCGCTGAAGCTTTCTTT
len: 15; d_gene: TRBD2; j_gene: TRBJ2-7; abundance: few; v_gene: TRBV4-2; CDR3aa: CASSQGPSGTYEQYF; CDR3nt: TGTGCCAGCAGCCAAGGACCTAGCGGGACCTACGAGCAGTACTTC
len: 15; d_gene: .; j_gene: TRBJ1-2; abundance: .; v_gene: TRBV9; CDR3aa: CASSVLEQGSSGYTF; CDR3nt: TGTGCCAGCAGCGTCCTAGAACAGGGTTCTAGTGGCTACACCTTC
len: 15; d_gene: .; j_gene: TRBJ2-7; abundance: .; v_gene: TRBV25-1; CDR3aa: CASSEYATPWGVQYF; CDR3nt: TGTGCCAGCAGTGAATACGCTACCCCCTGGGGGGTGCAGTACTTC
len: 14; d_gene: .; j_gene: TRBJ2-5; abundance: .; v_gene: TRBV12-3/TRBV12-4; CDR3aa: CASSLNPARETQYF; CDR3nt: TGTGCCAGCAGTTTAAATCCAGCTCGGGAGACCCAGTACTTC
len: 18; d_gene: TRBD2; j_gene: TRBJ2-7; abundance: .; v_gene: TRBV14; CDR3aa: CVSSPGLAGGPSSYEQYF; CDR3nt: TGTGTCAGCAGTCCCGGACTAGCGGGGGGCCCTAGCTCCTACGAGCAGTACTTC
len: 12; d_gene: .; j_gene: TRBJ2-5; abundance: .; v_gene: TRBV20-1; CDR3aa: CSPQELQETQYF; CDR3nt: TGCAGCCCTCAGGAGCTCCAAGAGACCCAGTACTTC
len: 20; d_gene: TRBD2; j_gene: TRBJ2-3; abundance: .; v_gene: TRBV4-1; CDR3aa: CASSPGGGRARTRVPDTQYF; CDR3nt: TGCGCCAGCAGCCCTGGTGGCGGGAGGGCCAGAACAAGGGTCCCAGATACGCAGTATTTT
len: 12; d_gene: TRBD2; j_gene: TRBJ2-5; abundance: .; v_gene: TRBV2; CDR3aa: CALAGPQETQYF; CDR3nt: TGTGCCCTAGCGGGGCCCCAAGAGACCCAGTACTTC
len: 14; d_gene: .; j_gene: TRBJ1-5; abundance: .; v_gene: TRBV15; CDR3aa: CATSIGPNGQPQHF; CDR3nt: TGTGCCACCAGCATTGGGCCGAACGGCCAGCCCCAGCATTTT
len: 17; d_gene: .; j_gene: TRBJ2-7; abundance: few; v_gene: TRBV20-1; CDR3aa: CSASSPLTGRSSYEQYF; CDR3nt: TGCAGTGCTAGTTCCCCGTTAACAGGGCGAAGCTCCTACGAGCAGTACTTC
len: 16; d_gene: TRBD1; j_gene: TRBJ1-2; abundance: .; v_gene: TRBV27; CDR3aa: CASSRTGDTSIYGYTF; CDR3nt: TGTGCCAGCAGTCGGACAGGAGATACATCCATCTATGGCTACACCTTC
len: 17; d_gene: TRBD2; j_gene: TRBJ2-2; abundance: .; v_gene: TRBV11-2; CDR3aa: CASSPPVTGGRTGELFF; CDR3nt: TGTGCCAGCAGCCCCCCCGTGACGGGGGGGCGTACCGGGGAGCTGTTTTTT
len: 14; d_gene: .; j_gene: TRBJ2-3; abundance: many; v_gene: TRBV5-6; CDR3aa: CASSLVQGTDTQYF; CDR3nt: TGTGCCAGCAGCTTGGTGCAGGGCACAGATACGCAGTATTTT
len: 15; d_gene: .; j_gene: TRBJ2-7; abundance: few; v_gene: TRBV7-9; CDR3aa: CASSSRIAVPYEQYF; CDR3nt: TGTGCCAGCAGCTCCCGCATAGCGGTACCCTACGAGCAGTACTTC
len: 15; d_gene: .; j_gene: TRBJ2-5; abundance: .; v_gene: TRBV20-1; CDR3aa: CSARRARGLQETQYF; CDR3nt: TGCAGTGCTAGGAGGGCGCGAGGCCTCCAAGAGACCCAGTACTTC
len: 16; d_gene: .; j_gene: TRBJ2-3; abundance: .; v_gene: TRBV27; CDR3aa: CASRPLAVTSTDTQYF; CDR3nt: TGTGCCAGCAGGCCCCTGGCCGTCACTAGCACAGATACGCAGTATTTT
len: 15; d_gene: .; j_gene: TRBJ1-2; abundance: few; v_gene: TRBV5-1; CDR3aa: CASSLRSEGLYGYTF; CDR3nt: TGCGCCAGCAGCTTGAGGTCTGAGGGCCTCTATGGCTACACCTTC
len: 13; d_gene: .; j_gene: TRBJ2-1; abundance: once; v_gene: TRBV4-2; CDR3aa: CASSQDTHPNPFF; CDR3nt: TGTGCCAGCAGCCAAGATACCCACCCAAACCCGTTCTTC
len: 12; d_gene: .; j_gene: TRBJ2-7; abundance: many; v_gene: TRBV4-1; CDR3aa: CASSQDLYTQYF; CDR3nt: TGCGCCAGCAGCCAAGATCTTTATACCCAGTACTTC
len: 15; d_gene: .; j_gene: TRBJ1-5; abundance: few; v_gene: TRBV12-3/TRBV12-4; CDR3aa: CASSLAGVGNQPQHF; CDR3nt: TGTGCCAGCAGTTTAGCCGGGGTGGGCAATCAGCCCCAGCATTTT
len: 13; d_gene: .; j_gene: TRBJ1-1; abundance: .; v_gene: TRBV5-1; CDR3aa: CASSGEVGTEAFF; CDR3nt: TGCGCCAGCAGCGGGGAGGTGGGCACTGAAGCTTTCTTT
len: 15; d_gene: TRBD2; j_gene: TRBJ2-1; abundance: .; v_gene: TRBV9; CDR3aa: CASSATSGQHNEQFF; CDR3nt: TGTGCCAGCAGCGCAACTAGCGGGCAGCACAATGAGCAGTTCTTC
len: 13; d_gene: .; j_gene: TRBJ2-3; abundance: .; v_gene: TRBV29-1; CDR3aa: CSVGVLKADTQYF; CDR3nt: TGCAGCGTCGGAGTGTTAAAGGCAGATACGCAGTATTTT